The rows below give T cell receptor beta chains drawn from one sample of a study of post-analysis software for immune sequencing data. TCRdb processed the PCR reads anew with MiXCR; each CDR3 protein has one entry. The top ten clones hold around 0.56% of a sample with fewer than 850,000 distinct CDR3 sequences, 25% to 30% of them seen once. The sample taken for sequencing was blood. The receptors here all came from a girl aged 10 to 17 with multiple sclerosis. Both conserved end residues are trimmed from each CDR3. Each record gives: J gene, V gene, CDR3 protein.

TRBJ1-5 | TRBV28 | ASNRQGSNQPQH
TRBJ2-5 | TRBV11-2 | ASSLGVRTGEQETQY
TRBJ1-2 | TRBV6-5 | ASTDSRNGYT
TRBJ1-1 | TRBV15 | ATSRDQGRNTEAF
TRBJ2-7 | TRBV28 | ASSLPRYEQY
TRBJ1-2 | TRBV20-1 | SVPDRSRYGYT
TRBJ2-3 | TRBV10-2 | ASNLLAVATDTQY
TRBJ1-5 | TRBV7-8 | ASSLEVRLGTSGGQPQH
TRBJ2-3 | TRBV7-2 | ASSQREGRPDTQY
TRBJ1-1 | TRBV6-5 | ASSYSRPGTGMNTEAF
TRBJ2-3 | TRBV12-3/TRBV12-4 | ASSLRTGGTDTQY
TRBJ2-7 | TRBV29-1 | SVGLATTYEQY
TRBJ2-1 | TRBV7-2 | ASSLPPLGINEQF
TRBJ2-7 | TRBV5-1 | ASSLEAVELTYEQY
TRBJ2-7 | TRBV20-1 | SGSNEQY
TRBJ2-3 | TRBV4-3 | ASSQVGTSGTDTQY
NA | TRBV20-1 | SARVNAPYEQY
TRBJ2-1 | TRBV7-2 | ASSVASENEQF
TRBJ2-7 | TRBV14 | ASSTGQMTKGEQY
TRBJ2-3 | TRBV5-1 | ASSLEGRLAGGGDAQY
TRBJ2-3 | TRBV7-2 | ASSSVVDTQY
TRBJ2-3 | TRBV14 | ASSQVSSGAFRDTQY
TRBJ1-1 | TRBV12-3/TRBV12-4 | ASSLGTAGNTEAF
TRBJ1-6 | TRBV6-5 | ASSFRVDSPLH
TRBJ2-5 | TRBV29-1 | SVVGSKETQY
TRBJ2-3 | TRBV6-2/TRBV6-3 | ASRNGQGRTDTQY
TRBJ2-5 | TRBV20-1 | SATLQGIVETQY
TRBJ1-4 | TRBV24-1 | ATSDPRGLSEKLF
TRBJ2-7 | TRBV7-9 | ASRDGSTYEQY
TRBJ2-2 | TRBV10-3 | ASTPGTGELF